This entry lists 18 T cell receptor beta chains sequenced from one sample in a study of T cell repertoires in cytomegalovirus infection. These TCRs are of unknown antigen specificity. From the reads, TCRdb called clonotypes with MiXCR, one entry per CDR3 protein. There are about 900,000 distinct CDR3 sequences in the sample; roughly 30% occur only once, and about an eighth lies in the top ten. The source was cultured CD8+ T cells from PBMCs, collected from culture after CMV antigen stimulation. The receptors shown here come from a human donor in good health (CMV status not recorded). Some clones in this sample may be carry-over from other donors' samples.

Comments on this clonotype: At one end the junction does not follow the germline gene, possibly because of a read error. The gene calls are TRBV5-4 and TRBJ1-1, with D tentatively TRBD1 (5 bases). This CDR3 has 14 amino acids. Germline V gives CDR1 SGHNT, CDR2 YYREEE (reference sequence). CDR3 DNA sequence: TGTGCCAACAGCTGGGGATGGGGACCCTCTGAAGCTTTCTTT. Encoded protein: CANSWGWGPSEAFF. Full variable domain (remainder filled in from reference TRBV5-4 and TRBJ1-1): ETGVTQSPTHLIKTRGQQVTLRCSSQSGHNTVSWYQQALGQGPQFIFQYYREEENGRGNFPPRFSGLQFPNYSSELNVNALELDDSALYLCANSWGWGPSEAFFGQGTRLTVV.

This chain joins TRBV3-1 and TRBJ2-1; no firm D call. The CDR3 totals 17 residues. In germline, CDR1 is LGHDT, CDR2 YNNKEL (reference sequence). Trimming cost V 0 bases and J 0 bases, with 12 bases left between them. CDR3 region: CASSQDGPQSSYNEQFF. Written as DNA, the CDR3 is TGTGCCAGCAGCCAAGATGGGCCCCAGAGCTCCTACAATGAGCAGTTCTTC.

The table lists this clonotype with a few counts. The V gene is TRBV27, the J gene TRBJ1-2; D unclear. The CDR3 runs to 14 residues. The V gene lost 1 base and the J gene lost 2 bases, with 8 bases spanning the gap. Germline lookup yields CDR1 MNHEY and CDR2 SMNVEV (reference sequence). CDR3 nucleotides: TGTGCCAGCAGTTTATTCCCGGGGAACTATGGCTACACCTTC. It encodes CASSLFPGNYGYTF.

This clonotype was detected only a few times. This chain uses TRBV6-6 with TRBJ2-1; D might be TRBD2 (7 bases). Germline V gene sequence: CDR1 MNHNY, CDR2 SVGAGI (reference sequence). This CDR3 comprises 14 residues. Trimming left V 1 base short and J 8 bases short, with 12 bases between. CDR3 residues: CASSYYQGRDEQFF. CDR3 bases: TGTGCCAGCAGTTACTACCAGGGGAGGGATGAGCAGTTCTTC.

Of note for this clonotype: One end of the junction fails to match germline, which may point to a read error. This chain joins TRBV7-6 and TRBJ2-1; 7 positions match TRBD1. Germline CDR1 is SGHVS and CDR2 is FNYEAQ. The CDR3 consists of 15 residues. CDR3 residues: CASSVDRVRHNVQFF. The CDR3 nucleotides are TGTGCCAGCAGCGTAGACAGGGTGCGGCACAATGTGCAGTTCTTC.

This clonotype showed up just a few times. The V gene is TRBV6-1, the J gene TRBJ1-1; D is unclear. Germline V gives CDR1 MNHNS, CDR2 SASEGT. V was clipped by 0 bases and J by 1 base, with 9 bases between them. The CDR3 totals 15 residues. CDR3 residues: CASSEARTQNTEAFF. The CDR3, as DNA: TGTGCCAGCAGTGAAGCTAGGACTCAGAACACTGAAGCTTTCTTT.

This chain connects TRBV14 to TRBJ2-2, with 8 bases that match TRBD1. CDR3 length: 17 residues. V shed 2 bases, J shed 5 bases, and the junction held 10 bases outside the gene matches. Germline V gene data show CDR1 as SGHDN and CDR2 as FVKESK. The CDR3 DNA follows: TGTGCCAGCAGCCAAACCGGGACAGGATTTATTACCGGGGAGCTGTTTTTT. Amino acid sequence: CASSQTGTGFITGELFF.

This clonotype was counted between two and nine times. CDR3 sequence (DNA): TGCGCCAGCAGTGGACAGGGGGAAGTTAGCAATCAGCCCCAGCATTTT. Translation gives CASSGQGEVSNQPQHF. The genes are TRBV10-2 and TRBJ1-5, with 9 bases fitting TRBD1. The CDR3 runs 16 residues. The germline CDR1 and CDR2 sequences are WSHSY and SAAADI. Trimming took 4 bases from V and 0 from J; bases not matched to a gene: 4.

V gene TRBV7-2 combines with J gene TRBJ2-5; 9 bases are a match to TRBD1. This CDR3 region has 16 residues. CDR1 is SGHTA and CDR2 is FQGNSA in the germline V gene. V dropped 5 bases and J dropped 1; count of bases not matched to a gene: 8. The CDR3 DNA follows: TGTGCCAGCAGCCAGGGGACAGGGCCGATCCAAGAGACCCAGTACTTC. It yields the protein CASSQGTGPIQETQYF.

The V gene is TRBV7-2, the J gene TRBJ2-1, with 10 bases that match TRBD2. CDR1 and CDR2 from the germline V gene are SGHTA and FQGNSA. The CDR3 extends over 15 amino acids. V was clipped by 5 bases and J by 9 bases; unmatched bases: 10. This chain's CDR3 is CASSVLAGLRGEQFF. The CDR3 nucleotides read TGTGCCAGCAGCGTACTAGCGGGGCTAAGGGGTGAGCAGTTCTTC. The variable domain in full, completed from reference TRBV7-2 and TRBJ2-1, reads GAGVSQSPSNKVTEKGKDVELRCDPISGHTALYWYRQSLGQGLEFLIYFQGNSAPDKSGLPSDRFSAERTGGSVSTLTIQRTQQEDSAVYLCASSVLAGLRGEQFFGPGTRLTVL.

Many counts were recorded for this clonotype. The V gene is TRBV7-2, the J gene TRBJ2-5; D uncertain. CDR3 length: 13 residues. Per germline, CDR1 SGHTA and CDR2 FQGNSA. V gave up 5 bases and J gave up 5 bases, with 12 bases separating them. The CDR3 DNA sequence: TGTGCCAGCAGCCTCCCCCCCTGGGAGACCCAGTACTTC. Amino acid sequence: CASSLPPWETQYF.

This clonotype was counted a few times. The CDR3 region is CASSTREAVAKNIQYF. CDR3 nucleotide sequence: TGTGCCAGCAGTACTCGTGAGGCCGTAGCCAAAAACATTCAGTACTTC. The V gene is TRBV5-4, the J gene TRBJ2-4, with D uncertain. This CDR3 contains 16 residues. Germline V lookup: CDR1 SGHNT, CDR2 YYREEE (reference sequence). The V gene lost 5 bases and the J gene lost 0 bases, with 15 bases spanning the gap.

The sample holds a few counts of this clonotype. V gene TRBV5-5 combines with J gene TRBJ1-2; 10 nucleotides align to TRBD1. This CDR3 comprises 14 residues. Trimming removed 4 bases from V and 6 bases from J; junction bases left unmatched: 6. Germline loops: CDR1 SGHKS, CDR2 YYEKEE (reference sequence). DNA for the CDR3: TGTGCCAGCAGCAAGACAGGGGGCGCGAATGGCTACACCTTC. Translated: CASSKTGGANGYTF.

V gene TRBV27 combines with J gene TRBJ1-2, with 8 bases fitting TRBD1. This CDR3 is 16 amino acids long. V was pared by 3 bases and J by 2 bases, with 8 bases of the junction left unmatched. Germline CDR1 is MNHEY and CDR2 is SMNVEV (reference sequence). The CDR3 DNA sequence: TGTGCCAGCAGTTTCTCGACAGGGGAAATAAACTATGGCTACACCTTC. This codes for CASSFSTGEINYGYTF.

This clonotype was detected only a few times. The chain is built from TRBV5-8 and TRBJ1-2; D is uncertain. From germline, CDR1 is SGHTS and CDR2 YDEGEE. There are 12 residues in the CDR3. Trimming took off 5 bases at V and 8 bases at J, with 13 bases between the two ends. The CDR3 loop reads CASRVDRRGYTF. The CDR3 bases are TGTGCCAGCAGAGTCGACCGGCGAGGCTACACCTTC.

This clonotype was seen only a few times. The rearrangement joins TRBV7-6 to TRBJ1-2; 8 nucleotides agree with TRBD1. The CDR3 loop spans 16 amino acids. Germline V gene sequence: CDR1 SGHVS, CDR2 FNYEAQ. V was clipped by 1 base and J by 2 bases; unmatched bases: 6. The CDR3 is CASSLGQGPLNYGYTF. The CDR3 nucleotides are TGTGCCAGCAGCTTAGGACAGGGGCCTCTAAACTATGGCTACACCTTC.

The chain has TRBV28 and TRBJ2-3; a weak D match, TRBD2 (6 bases). Trimming left V 5 bases short and J 5 bases short, with 23 bases between. The CDR3 is 17 residues long. Germline CDR1 MDHEN, CDR2 SYDVKM. Here the CDR3 DNA reads TGTGCCAGCAGTCTCGCGGGGACCCTGATTTCGATAGATACGCAGTATTTT. Encoded protein: CASSLAGTLISIDTQYF.

The chain joins TRBV6-5 to TRBJ1-1, with TRBD1 as a possible D gene (5 bases). Trimming removed 0 bases from V and 4 bases from J, with 12 bases in between. The germline V gene encodes CDR1 MNHEY and CDR2 SVGAGI. The CDR3 is 15 amino acids. The CDR3 DNA sequence: TGTGCCAGCAGTTACTCGTACGGGGGTAGCACTGAAGCTTTCTTT. Residues: CASSYSYGGSTEAFF.